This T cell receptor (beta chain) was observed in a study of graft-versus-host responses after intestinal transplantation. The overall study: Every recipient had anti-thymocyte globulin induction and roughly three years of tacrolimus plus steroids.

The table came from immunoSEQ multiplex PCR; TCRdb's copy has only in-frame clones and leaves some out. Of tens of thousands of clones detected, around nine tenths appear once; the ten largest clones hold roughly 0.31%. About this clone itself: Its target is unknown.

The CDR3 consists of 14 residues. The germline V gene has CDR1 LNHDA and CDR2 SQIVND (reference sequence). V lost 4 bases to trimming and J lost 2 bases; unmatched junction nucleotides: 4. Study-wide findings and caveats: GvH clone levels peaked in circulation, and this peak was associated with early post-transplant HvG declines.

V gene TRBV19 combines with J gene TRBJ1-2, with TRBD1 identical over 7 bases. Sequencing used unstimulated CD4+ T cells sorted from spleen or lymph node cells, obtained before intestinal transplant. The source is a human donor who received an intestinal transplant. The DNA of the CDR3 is TGTGCCAGTAGTACTAGGACAGGCAACTATGGCTACACCTTC. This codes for CASSTRTGNYGYTF.